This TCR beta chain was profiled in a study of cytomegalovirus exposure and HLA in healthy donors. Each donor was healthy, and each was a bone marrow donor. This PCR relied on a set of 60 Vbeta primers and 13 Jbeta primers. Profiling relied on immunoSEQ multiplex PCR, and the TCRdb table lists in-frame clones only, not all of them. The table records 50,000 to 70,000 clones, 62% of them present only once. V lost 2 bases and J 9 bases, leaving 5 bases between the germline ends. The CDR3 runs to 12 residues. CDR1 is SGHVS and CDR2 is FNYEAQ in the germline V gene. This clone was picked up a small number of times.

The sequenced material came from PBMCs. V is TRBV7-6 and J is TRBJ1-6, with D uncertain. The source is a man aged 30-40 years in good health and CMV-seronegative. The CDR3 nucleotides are TGTGCCAGCAGCTTAATCGGTTCACCCCTCCACTTT. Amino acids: CASSLIGSPLHF.